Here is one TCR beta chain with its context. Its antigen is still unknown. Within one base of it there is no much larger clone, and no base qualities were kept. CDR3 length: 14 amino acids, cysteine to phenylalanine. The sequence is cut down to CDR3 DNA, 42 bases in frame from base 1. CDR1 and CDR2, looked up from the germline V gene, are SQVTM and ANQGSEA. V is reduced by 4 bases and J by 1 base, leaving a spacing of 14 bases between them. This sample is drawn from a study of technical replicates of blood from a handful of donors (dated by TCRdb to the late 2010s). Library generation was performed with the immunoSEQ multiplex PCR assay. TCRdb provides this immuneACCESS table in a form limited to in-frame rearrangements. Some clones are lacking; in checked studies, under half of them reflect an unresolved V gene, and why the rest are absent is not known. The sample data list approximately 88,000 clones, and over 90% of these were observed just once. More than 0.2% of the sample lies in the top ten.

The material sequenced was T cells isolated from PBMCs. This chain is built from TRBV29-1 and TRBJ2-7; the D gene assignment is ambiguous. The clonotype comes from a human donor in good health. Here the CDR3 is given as CSVGPRLGSYEQYF. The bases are TGCAGCGTTGGGCCCCGGCTAGGATCCTACGAGCAGTACTTC.